The text below deals with one TCR beta chain. This entry comes from a study of blood T cell repertoires in COVID-19. The overall study: Italy, Spain and the United States were the sources of the convalescent and acute COVID-19 samples. PBMCs, B-cell-depleted T cells, or T cells provided the cDNA or gDNA that made up the material.

V shed 6 bases and J 5 bases; nucleotides not matched to a gene: 11. The CDR3 extends over 17 amino acids. Germline CDR1 reads MNHEY; CDR2 reads SMNVEV (reference sequence). Per the authors' pipeline: How many nucleated cells were present was estimated from reference gene primer amplification. Libraries were prepared by immunoSEQ multiplex PCR; TCRdb keeps only in-frame clonotypes and omits some of them. The V and J calls and clone size are taken from that table; D and trimming were inferred from the DNA. The data contain about 250,000 clones, roughly nine tenths of them singletons. The receptor's source is a woman aged 45-59 years who had recovered from COVID-19. This chain joins TRBV27 and TRBJ2-7; 15 nucleotides line up with TRBD2. The specimen sequenced was PBMCs or T cells enriched from blood (not recorded which). The CDR3 here is CASSAGLAGGPRNEQYF. For the CDR3, the DNA is TGTGCCAGCAGCGCCGGACTAGCGGGAGGGCCTCGGAACGAGCAGTACTTC.